The rows below give T cell receptor beta chains drawn from one sample of a study of blood T cell repertoires in COVID-19. The data were produced by immunoSEQ multiplex PCR, yet TCRdb's version contains in-frame clones alone and is incomplete. The data show 80,000 to 95,000 clones, with about 76% seen just once and roughly 9.8% held by the top ten. Material for sequencing was peripheral blood. These receptors were collected from a woman aged 80 or older with acute or convalescent COVID-19. CDR3s include the opening cysteine and the closing phenylalanine or tryptophan. Fields, in order: J gene, V gene, CDR3 protein.

TRBJ1-3 TRBV7-2 CASSLRGTSGNTIYF
TRBJ1-2 TRBV30 CAGAPTAGPYGYTF
TRBJ1-6 TRBV24-1 CATSALTGSSYNSPLHF
TRBJ2-5 TRBV4-2 CASSHQGDFKETQYF
TRBJ2-7 TRBV6-2/TRBV6-3 CASSYGPSQGEQYF
TRBJ2-7 TRBV7-2 CASSQDRSSYEQYF
TRBJ2-1 TRBV5-1 CASSRGGGPSYNEQFF
TRBJ1-5 TRBV7-2 CASSEDRAQPQHF
TRBJ1-2 TRBV5-1 CASSADNYGYTF
TRBJ1-2 TRBV9 CASSASARGYTF
TRBJ1-1 TRBV5-6 CASSPDRGGAINTEAFF
TRBJ1-1 TRBV3-1/TRBV3-2 CASSQEDRASAFF
TRBJ2-3 TRBV7-2 CASSLAGGPGSTDTQYF
TRBJ1-5 TRBV2 CASSVGRNQPQHF
TRBJ1-6 TRBV7-8 CASKGTDTYNSPLHF
TRBJ1-5 TRBV25-1 CASSDPEHF
TRBJ1-2 TRBV7-2 CASSLQGRDYGYTF
TRBJ2-3 TRBV7-2 CASSFLPGTQYF
TRBJ2-2 TRBV11-3 CASSLVSNTGELFF
TRBJ1-5 TRBV19 CASSIAGVGTGLYQPQHF
TRBJ1-4 TRBV4-2 CASSQGQLENEKLFF
TRBJ1-5 TRBV6-5 CASSHDRGNQPQHF
TRBJ1-2 TRBV19 CASSLDTDTYGYTF
TRBJ2-5 TRBV7-2 CASSLTGEGETQYF
TRBJ2-1 TRBV11-3 CASSPDTRNEQFF
TRBJ2-3 TRBV6-1 CASSETSRDTQYF
TRBJ2-2 TRBV4-1 CASSQETAAGSHTGELFF
TRBJ2-5 TRBV21-1 CASSTADRQKGETQYF
TRBJ2-1 TRBV5-4 CASSLFQNEQFF
TRBJ1-2 TRBV5-6 CASSLGYKDGYTF
TRBJ1-5 TRBV3-1/TRBV3-2 CASSETGRNQPQHF
TRBJ2-5 TRBV6-2/TRBV6-3 CASSYGTSSSPLETQYF
TRBJ2-4 TRBV18 CASSPTGQGNIQYF
TRBJ2-1 TRBV7-2 CASSGSGRNHNEQFF
TRBJ2-1 TRBV7-3 CASSHRGQGAGEQFF
TRBJ1-4 TRBV5-6 CASSLVGRQSEKLFF
TRBJ1-2 TRBV5-6 CASSSMRGARGRGYTF
TRBJ2-5 TRBV9 CASSVWGRASETQYF
TRBJ2-7 TRBV30 CAWSPGLLGYEQYF
TRBJ1-2 TRBV28 CASSPSGGARGYTF
TRBJ1-1 TRBV11-1 CASSLTTGINTEAFF
TRBJ2-2 TRBV3-1/TRBV3-2 CASWSSDSSNLRGTGELFF
TRBJ1-1 TRBV7-9 CASSPNRGMNTEAFF
TRBJ2-3 TRBV9 CASSVSSGRTGDTQYF
TRBJ2-7 TRBV7-8 CASSPATGEGTYEQYF
TRBJ2-3 TRBV18 CASSPNRGRTDTQYF
TRBJ1-2 TRBV12-3/TRBV12-4 CASSLAENYGYTF
TRBJ2-1 TRBV12-5 CASAPTSGAYNEQFF
TRBJ1-2 TRBV5-1 CASSLDRSDGYTF
TRBJ1-6 TRBV5-6 CASSRGQINSPLHF
TRBJ1-4 TRBV7-2 CASRDRGLHNEKLFF
TRBJ2-3 TRBV9 CASSPRGSGVTDTQYF
TRBJ2-1 TRBV28 CASQIQHEQFF
TRBJ2-7 TRBV5-4 CASSSAPGDRYEQYF
TRBJ1-1 TRBV10-3 CAISESSGSLTEAFF
TRBJ2-2 TRBV6-2/TRBV6-3 CASSYPSGRVTGELFF
TRBJ2-3 TRBV10-3 CAISAETGNPSTDTQYF